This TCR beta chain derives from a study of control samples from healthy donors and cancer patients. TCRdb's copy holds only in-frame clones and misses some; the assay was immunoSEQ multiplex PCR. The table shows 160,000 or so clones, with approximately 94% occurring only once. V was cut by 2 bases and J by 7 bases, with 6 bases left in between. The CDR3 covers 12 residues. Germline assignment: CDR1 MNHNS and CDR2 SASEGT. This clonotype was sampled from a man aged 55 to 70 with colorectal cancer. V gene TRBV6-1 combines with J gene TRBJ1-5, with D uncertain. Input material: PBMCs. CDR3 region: CASSETEQPQHF. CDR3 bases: TGTGCCAGCAGTGAAACGGAACAGCCCCAGCATTTT.